A selection of T cell receptor beta chains follows, all from one sample in a study of blood T cell repertoires in COVID-19. Profiling relied on immunoSEQ multiplex PCR, and the TCRdb table lists in-frame clones only, not all of them. Of around 120,000 clones listed, 78% are singletons. Sequencing was done on a sample of peripheral blood. The origin of the receptors is a man aged 65 to 79 with acute or convalescent COVID-19. Each CDR3 is given with its conserved first and last residue. The D gene is left open where the match is weak. For some rows the clone size is stated as once, few or many, or as a class when expanded; others skip it.

clone_size: -
j_call: TRBJ2-7
v_call: TRBV12-5
d_call: -
cdr3_nt: TGTGCTAGTGGCCCCGGCGGATACGAGCAGTACTTC
cdr3_aa: CASGPGGYEQYF

clone_size: -
j_call: TRBJ1-1
v_call: TRBV2
d_call: -
cdr3_nt: TGTGCCAGCAGTGAATTAGAAGCTTTCTTT
cdr3_aa: CASSELEAFF

clone_size: once
j_call: TRBJ2-5
v_call: TRBV4-1
d_call: -
cdr3_nt: TGCGCCAGCAGCCGAGGGACTTCTCAAGAGACCCAGTACTTC
cdr3_aa: CASSRGTSQETQYF

clone_size: -
j_call: TRBJ2-2
v_call: TRBV5-1
d_call: TRBD2
cdr3_nt: TGCGCCAGCAGCTTCCCTCCCACTAGCGGGGGGATTAACACCGGGGAGCTGTTTTTT
cdr3_aa: CASSFPPTSGGINTGELFF

clone_size: -
j_call: TRBJ1-1
v_call: TRBV5-1
d_call: TRBD1
cdr3_nt: TGCGCCAGCAGCCCGGACAGGGTTGAAGCTTTCTTT
cdr3_aa: CASSPDRVEAFF

clone_size: -
j_call: TRBJ1-1
v_call: TRBV4-3
d_call: -
cdr3_nt: TGCGCCAGCAGCCCCAGGACATCGAACACTGAAGCTTTCTTT
cdr3_aa: CASSPRTSNTEAFF

clone_size: -
j_call: TRBJ1-2
v_call: TRBV10-1
d_call: -
cdr3_nt: TGCGCCAGCCCAGGGCGGGGAGGCTACACCTTC
cdr3_aa: CASPGRGGYTF

clone_size: few
j_call: TRBJ1-1
v_call: TRBV12-3/TRBV12-4
d_call: TRBD1
cdr3_nt: TGTGCCAGCAACCGACAGGGGAACACTGAAGCTTTCTTT
cdr3_aa: CASNRQGNTEAFF

clone_size: -
j_call: TRBJ2-7
v_call: TRBV27
d_call: TRBD1
cdr3_nt: TGTGCCAGCAGTTTATCGTATTACCGGGACAGGGACTACGAGCAGTACTTC
cdr3_aa: CASSLSYYRDRDYEQYF

clone_size: -
j_call: TRBJ2-5
v_call: TRBV3-1/TRBV3-2
d_call: -
cdr3_nt: TGTGCCAGCAGCCAAGAACGAGGTAGCGGCGGACTGTGGGAGACCCAGTACTTC
cdr3_aa: CASSQERGSGGLWETQYF

clone_size: -
j_call: TRBJ1-4
v_call: TRBV7-8
d_call: -
cdr3_nt: TGTGCCAGCAGCTTATTGGGCACTAATGAAAAACTGTTTTTT
cdr3_aa: CASSLLGTNEKLFF

clone_size: -
j_call: TRBJ2-1
v_call: TRBV19
d_call: -
cdr3_nt: TGTGCCAGTAGTAACGACAGACTCTATGAGCAGTTCTTC
cdr3_aa: CASSNDRLYEQFF

clone_size: few
j_call: TRBJ2-2
v_call: TRBV18
d_call: TRBD1
cdr3_nt: TGTGCCAGCCAAGGGACAGGTAACACCGGGGAGCTGTTTTTT
cdr3_aa: CASQGTGNTGELFF

clone_size: -
j_call: TRBJ1-1
v_call: TRBV18
d_call: -
cdr3_nt: TGTGCCAGCTCACCAACTGGACAGTCGAACACTGAAGCTTTCTTT
cdr3_aa: CASSPTGQSNTEAFF

clone_size: -
j_call: TRBJ1-2
v_call: TRBV2
d_call: -
cdr3_nt: TGTGCCAGCAGTAAGACAGTCCTTAACTATGGCTACACCTTC
cdr3_aa: CASSKTVLNYGYTF

clone_size: -
j_call: TRBJ1-2
v_call: TRBV12-5
d_call: TRBD1
cdr3_nt: TGTGCTAGTGGTTTGGTACAGGGGTTAGCGAACTATGGCTACACCTTC
cdr3_aa: CASGLVQGLANYGYTF

clone_size: -
j_call: TRBJ1-6
v_call: TRBV18
d_call: -
cdr3_nt: TGTGCCAGCTCACCTCTTCAGTTGAAGGGGTCCTCACCCCTCCACTTT
cdr3_aa: CASSPLQLKGSSPLHF

clone_size: -
j_call: TRBJ2-1
v_call: TRBV9
d_call: TRBD2
cdr3_nt: TGTGCCAGCAGCGTAGCTGGGGGGGGATACAATGAGCAGTTCTTC
cdr3_aa: CASSVAGGGYNEQFF

clone_size: -
j_call: TRBJ2-1
v_call: TRBV5-4
d_call: -
cdr3_nt: TGTGCCAGCAGCTCGGGATCTAATTCCTACAATGAGCAGTTCTTC
cdr3_aa: CASSSGSNSYNEQFF

clone_size: -
j_call: TRBJ1-5
v_call: TRBV4-3
d_call: -
cdr3_nt: TGCGCCAGCAGCCAAGATGTAATGGGGCTTGGTCAGCCCCAGCATTTT
cdr3_aa: CASSQDVMGLGQPQHF

clone_size: once
j_call: TRBJ2-3
v_call: TRBV6-2/TRBV6-3
d_call: -
cdr3_nt: TGTGCCAGCAGCTTACTCCGGGGCACAGATACGCAGTATTTT
cdr3_aa: CASSLLRGTDTQYF

clone_size: -
j_call: TRBJ1-2
v_call: TRBV19
d_call: TRBD1
cdr3_nt: TGTGCCAGCCAAAGGTCCGGACAGGGGCACTATGGCTACACCTTC
cdr3_aa: CASQRSGQGHYGYTF

clone_size: -
j_call: TRBJ2-2
v_call: TRBV18
d_call: -
cdr3_nt: TGTGCCAGCTCACCAGGGGTGACAGGTGCGAACACCGGGGAGCTGTTTTTT
cdr3_aa: CASSPGVTGANTGELFF

clone_size: -
j_call: TRBJ1-1
v_call: TRBV9
d_call: -
cdr3_nt: TGTGCCAGCAGCGTCCAACCCAGGGGACACACTGAAGCTTTCTTT
cdr3_aa: CASSVQPRGHTEAFF

clone_size: -
j_call: TRBJ2-6
v_call: TRBV7-7
d_call: -
cdr3_nt: TGTGCTAGCAGCTTAGTAGGAGGGGCTGGGGCCAACGTCCTGACTTTC
cdr3_aa: CASSLVGGAGANVLTF

clone_size: -
j_call: TRBJ2-2
v_call: TRBV9
d_call: TRBD1
cdr3_nt: TGTGCCAGCAGCGAGGGACAGCAAACCGGGGAGCTGTTTTTT
cdr3_aa: CASSEGQQTGELFF

clone_size: -
j_call: TRBJ1-2
v_call: TRBV27
d_call: -
cdr3_nt: TGTGCCAGCAGTTTAAACAGGGTTGGTGGCTACACCTTC
cdr3_aa: CASSLNRVGGYTF

clone_size: -
j_call: TRBJ2-1
v_call: TRBV5-1
d_call: TRBD2
cdr3_nt: TGCGCCAGCACCCTTTCCGGGGGGGTTTACAATGAGCAGTTCTTC
cdr3_aa: CASTLSGGVYNEQFF

clone_size: -
j_call: TRBJ2-1
v_call: TRBV7-3
d_call: TRBD2
cdr3_nt: TGTGCCAGCAGCTTAGCGGCGGGGGGGTATAGCTCCTACAATGAGCAGTTCTTC
cdr3_aa: CASSLAAGGYSSYNEQFF

clone_size: -
j_call: TRBJ2-3
v_call: TRBV7-2
d_call: TRBD2
cdr3_nt: TGTGCCAGCAGCTTAGTGGGAGCGGGGGCTGGGTCAGATACGCAGTATTTT
cdr3_aa: CASSLVGAGAGSDTQYF

clone_size: -
j_call: TRBJ1-1
v_call: TRBV6-5
d_call: -
cdr3_nt: TGTGCCAGCAGAGAGACAGCAAACACTGAAGCTTTCTTT
cdr3_aa: CASRETANTEAFF

clone_size: -
j_call: TRBJ1-1
v_call: TRBV12-3/TRBV12-4
d_call: -
cdr3_nt: TGTGCCACTTCCCGGCAGGGGCAATCTGAAGCTTTCTTT
cdr3_aa: CATSRQGQSEAFF

clone_size: -
j_call: TRBJ1-2
v_call: TRBV6-5
d_call: -
cdr3_nt: TGTGCCAGCAGTTTTTCCTCGGGAGGACAGATGTATGGCTACACCTTC
cdr3_aa: CASSFSSGGQMYGYTF

clone_size: -
j_call: TRBJ1-3
v_call: TRBV27
d_call: -
cdr3_nt: TGTGCCAGCAGTCCCTGGCGGGGGCAAGGAAACACCATATATTTT
cdr3_aa: CASSPWRGQGNTIYF

clone_size: once
j_call: TRBJ1-2
v_call: TRBV15
d_call: -
cdr3_nt: TGTGCCACCAGCTTCCAGGACGGGGGGAGCTACACCTTC
cdr3_aa: CATSFQDGGSYTF

clone_size: -
j_call: TRBJ1-3
v_call: TRBV9
d_call: -
cdr3_nt: TGTGCCAGCAGCGAGAGAAGTTTCTCTGGAAACACCATATATTTT
cdr3_aa: CASSERSFSGNTIYF

clone_size: -
j_call: TRBJ2-7
v_call: TRBV24-1
d_call: -
cdr3_nt: TGTGCCACCAGTGATTTGGGGGCAGGGAACGAGCAGTACTTC
cdr3_aa: CATSDLGAGNEQYF

clone_size: -
j_call: TRBJ2-3
v_call: TRBV6-2/TRBV6-3
d_call: TRBD2
cdr3_nt: TGTGCCAGCAGTTACTCGGCTAGCGGGGGGGCCGGCGGTCTAGATACGCAGTATTTT
cdr3_aa: CASSYSASGGAGGLDTQYF

clone_size: -
j_call: TRBJ1-3
v_call: TRBV6-5
d_call: TRBD1
cdr3_nt: TGTGCCAGCAGTTACTCGACAGGGAGGACCATATATTTT
cdr3_aa: CASSYSTGRTIYF

clone_size: -
j_call: TRBJ1-3
v_call: TRBV5-6
d_call: TRBD1
cdr3_nt: TGTGCCAGCAGCGCTACCGGACAGGCCTTCTGGGTTGAGGGAAACACCATATATTTT
cdr3_aa: CASSATGQAFWVEGNTIYF

clone_size: -
j_call: TRBJ2-1
v_call: TRBV5-4
d_call: TRBD2
cdr3_nt: TGTGCCAGCAGCTTGGTGCGGGGGGCAGTGGACAATGAGCAGTTCTTC
cdr3_aa: CASSLVRGAVDNEQFF

clone_size: -
j_call: TRBJ1-1
v_call: TRBV18
d_call: -
cdr3_nt: TGTGCCAGCTCATCCCAGGCAGGGAGCGGGGTGGGGACTGAAGCTTTCTTT
cdr3_aa: CASSSQAGSGVGTEAFF

clone_size: -
j_call: TRBJ2-3
v_call: TRBV6-1
d_call: -
cdr3_nt: TGTGCCAGCAGTGATACGGGAGCTAGCACAGATACGCAGTATTTT
cdr3_aa: CASSDTGASTDTQYF

clone_size: -
j_call: TRBJ2-3
v_call: TRBV7-9
d_call: TRBD2
cdr3_nt: TGTGCCAGCAGCCCCCAGGCGGGGGGGGCAGATACGCAGTATTTT
cdr3_aa: CASSPQAGGADTQYF

clone_size: few
j_call: TRBJ1-2
v_call: TRBV5-1
d_call: -
cdr3_nt: TGCGCCAGCAGCAGCGGGACCCCCGGGCCAAGTATCGGCTACACCTTC
cdr3_aa: CASSSGTPGPSIGYTF

clone_size: -
j_call: TRBJ1-5
v_call: TRBV5-1
d_call: -
cdr3_nt: TGCGCCAGCAGCTTGGATGCACTAGATAGCAATCAGCCCCAGCATTTT
cdr3_aa: CASSLDALDSNQPQHF

clone_size: -
j_call: TRBJ2-1
v_call: TRBV15
d_call: -
cdr3_nt: TGTGCCACCAGCAGAGGGAGGGGGGGGTCCTACAATGAGCAGTTCTTC
cdr3_aa: CATSRGRGGSYNEQFF

clone_size: -
j_call: TRBJ2-5
v_call: TRBV19
d_call: -
cdr3_nt: TGTGCCAGTAGTAGCTACAGGGAAGAGACCCAGTACTTC
cdr3_aa: CASSSYREETQYF

clone_size: -
j_call: TRBJ2-7
v_call: TRBV5-1
d_call: TRBD2
cdr3_nt: TGCGCCAGCAGCCCCCGCGGGGGTTATCGATACGAGCAGTACTTC
cdr3_aa: CASSPRGGYRYEQYF

clone_size: -
j_call: TRBJ1-5
v_call: TRBV6-5
d_call: TRBD1
cdr3_nt: TGTGCCAGCAGTTCGTGGGACAGCCGGTATCAGCCCCAGCATTTT
cdr3_aa: CASSSWDSRYQPQHF

clone_size: -
j_call: TRBJ1-1
v_call: TRBV30
d_call: -
cdr3_nt: TGTGCCTGGAGTGTAACCAGTACGAACACTGAAGCTTTCTTT
cdr3_aa: CAWSVTSTNTEAFF

clone_size: -
j_call: TRBJ1-2
v_call: TRBV6-5
d_call: -
cdr3_nt: TGTGCCAGCAAATCTCCGCCCGGGGGTGGCTACACCTTC
cdr3_aa: CASKSPPGGGYTF

clone_size: -
j_call: TRBJ1-2
v_call: TRBV9
d_call: TRBD1
cdr3_nt: TGTGCCAGCAGCGTAGGCCCTCAACAGGGGATAGTCTATGGCTACACCTTC
cdr3_aa: CASSVGPQQGIVYGYTF

clone_size: -
j_call: TRBJ1-2
v_call: TRBV7-8
d_call: TRBD1
cdr3_nt: TGTGCCAGCAGCGAAGACAGGGGTGCTAACTATGGCTACACCTTC
cdr3_aa: CASSEDRGANYGYTF

clone_size: -
j_call: TRBJ1-6
v_call: TRBV6-1
d_call: -
cdr3_nt: TGTGCCAGCAGTGAGGGCCGCGCCAGGGATTCACCCCTCCACTTT
cdr3_aa: CASSEGRARDSPLHF

clone_size: -
j_call: TRBJ1-4
v_call: TRBV6-5
d_call: TRBD1
cdr3_nt: TGTGCCAGCAGTAATAAAGGACAGGGGAATGAAAAACTGTTTTTT
cdr3_aa: CASSNKGQGNEKLFF

clone_size: -
j_call: TRBJ1-2
v_call: TRBV24-1
d_call: TRBD1
cdr3_nt: TGTGCCACCAGTGATGGGGACAGGAGCCCCTATGGCTACACCTTC
cdr3_aa: CATSDGDRSPYGYTF

clone_size: once
j_call: TRBJ1-1
v_call: TRBV5-1
d_call: -
cdr3_nt: TGCGCCAGCAGCCCTAAGGCGGGGGCAGAAGCGGGGAGGACTGAAGCTTTCTTT
cdr3_aa: CASSPKAGAEAGRTEAFF

clone_size: -
j_call: TRBJ2-7
v_call: TRBV7-2
d_call: -
cdr3_nt: TGTGCCAGCAGCCTTTACCAGGGCCGGAGCTCCTACGAGCAGTACTTC
cdr3_aa: CASSLYQGRSSYEQYF